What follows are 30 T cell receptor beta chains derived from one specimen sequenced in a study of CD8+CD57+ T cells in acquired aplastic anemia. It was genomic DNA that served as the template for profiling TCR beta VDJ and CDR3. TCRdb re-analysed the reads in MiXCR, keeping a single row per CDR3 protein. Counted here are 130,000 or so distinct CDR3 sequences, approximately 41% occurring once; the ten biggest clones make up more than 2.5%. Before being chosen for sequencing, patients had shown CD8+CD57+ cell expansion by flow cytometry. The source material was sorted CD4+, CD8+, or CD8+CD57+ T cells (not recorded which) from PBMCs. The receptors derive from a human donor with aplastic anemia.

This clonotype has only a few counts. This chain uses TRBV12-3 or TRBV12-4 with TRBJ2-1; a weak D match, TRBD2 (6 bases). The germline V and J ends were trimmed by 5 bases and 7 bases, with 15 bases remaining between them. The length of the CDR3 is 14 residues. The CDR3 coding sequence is TGTGCCAGCAGTCCGACTAGGAAAGGGAATGAGCAGTTCTTC. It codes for CASSPTRKGNEQFF.

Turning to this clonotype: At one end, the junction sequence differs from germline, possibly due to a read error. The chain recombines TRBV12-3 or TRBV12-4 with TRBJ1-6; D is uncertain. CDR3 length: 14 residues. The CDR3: CANSLTRTNSPPHF. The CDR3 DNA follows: TGTGCCAACAGTCTTACACGGACTAATTCACCCCCCCACTTT.

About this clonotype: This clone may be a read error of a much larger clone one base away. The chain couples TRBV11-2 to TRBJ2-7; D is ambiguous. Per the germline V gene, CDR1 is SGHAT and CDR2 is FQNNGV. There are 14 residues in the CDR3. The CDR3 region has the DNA TGTCCCAGCAGCTTACAAATCGGCTCCTACGAGCAGTACTTC. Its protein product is CPSSLQIGSYEQYF.

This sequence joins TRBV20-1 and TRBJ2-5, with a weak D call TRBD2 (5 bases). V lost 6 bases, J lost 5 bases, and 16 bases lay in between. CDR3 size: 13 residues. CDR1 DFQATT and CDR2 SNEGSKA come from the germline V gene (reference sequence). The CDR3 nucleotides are TGCAGTGCCCCGCCTACCGGGATGGAGACCCAGTACTTC. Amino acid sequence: CSAPPTGMETQYF.

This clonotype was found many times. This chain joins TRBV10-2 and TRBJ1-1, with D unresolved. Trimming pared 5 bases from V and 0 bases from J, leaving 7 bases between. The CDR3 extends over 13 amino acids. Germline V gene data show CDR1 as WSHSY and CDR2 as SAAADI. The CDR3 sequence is CASSRVMNTEAFF. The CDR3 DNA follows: TGCGCCAGCAGTCGGGTGATGAACACTGAAGCTTTCTTT.

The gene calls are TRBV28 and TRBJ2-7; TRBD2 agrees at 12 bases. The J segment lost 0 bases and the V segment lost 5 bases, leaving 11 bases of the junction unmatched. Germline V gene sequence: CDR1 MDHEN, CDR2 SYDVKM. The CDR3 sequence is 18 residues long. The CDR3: CASSTWTSGEYSSYEQYF. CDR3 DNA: TGTGCCAGCAGTACTTGGACTAGCGGGGAATATAGCTCCTACGAGCAGTACTTC.

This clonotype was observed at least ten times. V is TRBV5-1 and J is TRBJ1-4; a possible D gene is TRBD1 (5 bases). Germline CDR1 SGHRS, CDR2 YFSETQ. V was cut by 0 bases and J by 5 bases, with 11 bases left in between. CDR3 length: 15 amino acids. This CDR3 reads CASSLAGTGNEKLFF. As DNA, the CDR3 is TGCGCCAGCAGCTTGGCCGGGACGGGGAATGAAAAACTGTTTTTT.

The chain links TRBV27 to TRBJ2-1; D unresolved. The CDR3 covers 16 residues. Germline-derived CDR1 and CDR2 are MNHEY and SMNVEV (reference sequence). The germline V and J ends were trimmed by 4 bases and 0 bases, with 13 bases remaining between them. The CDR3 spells CASSSVGFSSYNEQFF. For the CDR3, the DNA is TGTGCCAGCAGTTCAGTTGGGTTTAGCTCCTACAATGAGCAGTTCTTC.

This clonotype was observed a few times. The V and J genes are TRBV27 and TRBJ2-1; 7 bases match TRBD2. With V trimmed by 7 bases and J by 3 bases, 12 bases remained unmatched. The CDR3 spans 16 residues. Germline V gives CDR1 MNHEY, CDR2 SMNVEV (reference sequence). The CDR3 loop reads CASKLERGPNYNEQFF. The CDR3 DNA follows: TGTGCCAGCAAGTTAGAGCGGGGCCCCAACTACAATGAGCAGTTCTTC.

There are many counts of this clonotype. The CDR3: CASSLYVNTEAFF. DNA of the CDR3: TGTGCCAGCAGCCTCTATGTTAACACTGAAGCTTTCTTT. The J gene is TRBJ1-1, the V gene TRBV7-8; D remains unclear. This CDR3 contains 13 residues. CDR1 is SGHVS, CDR2 FQNEAQ, per germline. V lost 5 bases, J lost 2 bases, and 9 bases lay in between.

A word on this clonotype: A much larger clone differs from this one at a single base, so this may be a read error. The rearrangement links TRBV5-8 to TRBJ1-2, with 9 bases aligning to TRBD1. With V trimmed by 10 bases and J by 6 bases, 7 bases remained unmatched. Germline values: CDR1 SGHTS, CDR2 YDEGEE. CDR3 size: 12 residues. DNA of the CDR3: TGTGCCTGGCCCAGACAGGGGGATGGCTACACCTTC. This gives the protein CAWPRQGDGYTF.

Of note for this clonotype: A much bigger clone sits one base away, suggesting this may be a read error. The CDR3 loop reads CAGSYPTSGGQETQYF. The DNA of the CDR3 is TGTGCCGGCAGTTACCCCACTAGCGGGGGCCAAGAGACCCAGTACTTC. The V call is TRBV6-5, the J call TRBJ2-5; TRBD2 aligns across 11 bases. This CDR3 is 16 amino acids long. In germline, CDR1 is MNHEY, CDR2 SVGAGI.

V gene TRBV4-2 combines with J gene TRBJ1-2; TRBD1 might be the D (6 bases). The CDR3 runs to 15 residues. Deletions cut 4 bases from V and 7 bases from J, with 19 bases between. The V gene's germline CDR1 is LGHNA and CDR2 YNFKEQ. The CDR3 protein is CASSLEEGGSVGYTF. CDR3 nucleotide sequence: TGTGCCAGCAGCCTAGAGGAAGGGGGATCGGTTGGCTACACCTTC.

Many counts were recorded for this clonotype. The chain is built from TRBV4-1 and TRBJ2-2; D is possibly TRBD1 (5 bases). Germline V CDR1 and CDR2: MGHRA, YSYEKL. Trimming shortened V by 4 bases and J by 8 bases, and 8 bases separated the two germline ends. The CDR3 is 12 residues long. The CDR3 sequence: CASSPGIGELFF. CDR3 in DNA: TGCGCCAGCAGCCCAGGGATTGGGGAGCTGTTTTTT.

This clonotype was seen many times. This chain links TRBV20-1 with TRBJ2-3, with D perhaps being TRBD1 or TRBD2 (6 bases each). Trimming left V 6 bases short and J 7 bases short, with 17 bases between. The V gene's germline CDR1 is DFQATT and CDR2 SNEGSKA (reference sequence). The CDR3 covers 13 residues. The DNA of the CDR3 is TGCAGTGCAAGGGGGGCCCTCTTAAATACGCAGTATTTT. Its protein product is CSARGALLNTQYF.

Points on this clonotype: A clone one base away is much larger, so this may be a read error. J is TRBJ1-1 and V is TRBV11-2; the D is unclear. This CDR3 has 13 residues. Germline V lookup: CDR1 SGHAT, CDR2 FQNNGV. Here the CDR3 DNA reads TGTGTCAGCAGCTTAGGGTTAGGCACTGAAGCTTTCTTT. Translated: CVSSLGLGTEAFF.

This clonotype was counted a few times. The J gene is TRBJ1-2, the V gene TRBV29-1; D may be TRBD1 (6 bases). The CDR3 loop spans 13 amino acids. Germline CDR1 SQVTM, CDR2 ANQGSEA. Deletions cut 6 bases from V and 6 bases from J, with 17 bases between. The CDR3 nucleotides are TGCAGCGTCCCGGGACACCAGGGGAATGGCTACACCTTC. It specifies CSVPGHQGNGYTF.

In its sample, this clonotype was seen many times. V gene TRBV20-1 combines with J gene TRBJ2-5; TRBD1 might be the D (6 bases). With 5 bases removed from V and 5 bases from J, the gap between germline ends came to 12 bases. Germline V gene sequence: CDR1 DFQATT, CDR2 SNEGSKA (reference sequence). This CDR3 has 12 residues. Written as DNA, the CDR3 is TGCAGTGCTCAAACAGGGACGGAGACCCAGTACTTC. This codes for CSAQTGTETQYF.

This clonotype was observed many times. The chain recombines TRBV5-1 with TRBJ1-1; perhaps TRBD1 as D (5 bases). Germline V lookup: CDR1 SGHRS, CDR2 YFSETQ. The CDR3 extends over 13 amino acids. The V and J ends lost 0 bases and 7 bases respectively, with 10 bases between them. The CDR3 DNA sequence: TGCGCCAGCAGCTTGGACGCGGGGGGTGAAGCTTTCTTT. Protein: CASSLDAGGEAFF.

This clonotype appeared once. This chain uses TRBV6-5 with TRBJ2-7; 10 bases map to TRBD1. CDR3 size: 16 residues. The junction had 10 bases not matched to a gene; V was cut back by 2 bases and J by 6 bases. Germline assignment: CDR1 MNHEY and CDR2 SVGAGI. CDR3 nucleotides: TGTGCCAGCAGTTACCAACCGGGACAGGGGCGAGGCGAGCAGTACTTC. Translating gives CASSYQPGQGRGEQYF.

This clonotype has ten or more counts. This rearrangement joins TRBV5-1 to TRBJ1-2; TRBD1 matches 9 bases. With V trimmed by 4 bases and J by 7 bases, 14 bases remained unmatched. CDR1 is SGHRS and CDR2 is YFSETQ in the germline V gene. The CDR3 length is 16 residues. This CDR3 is CASSPGQGNTVRGYTF. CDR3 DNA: TGCGCCAGCAGCCCTGGACAGGGGAATACGGTTCGTGGCTACACCTTC.

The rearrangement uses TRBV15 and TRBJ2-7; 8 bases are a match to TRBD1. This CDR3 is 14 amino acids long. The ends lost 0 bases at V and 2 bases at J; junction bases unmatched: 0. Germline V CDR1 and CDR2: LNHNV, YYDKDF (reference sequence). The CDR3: CATSRDRGPYEQYF. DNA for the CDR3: TGTGCCACCAGCAGAGACAGGGGGCCCTACGAGCAGTACTTC.

The CDR3 DNA is TGTGCCAGCAGAGGTAAGGGAACGAATCAGCCCCAGCATTTT. Residues: CASRGKGTNQPQHF. The gene calls are TRBV5-5 and TRBJ1-5; D not resolved. V lost 5 bases, J lost 4 bases, and 13 bases lay in between. Germline V lookup: CDR1 SGHKS, CDR2 YYEKEE (reference sequence). There are 14 residues in the CDR3.

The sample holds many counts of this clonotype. Written as DNA, the CDR3 is TGTGCCAGCAGCCGGCTACTAAACTATGGCTACACCTTC. Amino acids: CASSRLLNYGYTF. J is TRBJ1-2 and V is TRBV5-5; D remains unclear. Germline lookup yields CDR1 SGHKS and CDR2 YYEKEE (reference sequence). V lost 4 bases to trimming and J lost 2 bases, with 9 bases between them. This CDR3 region has 13 residues.

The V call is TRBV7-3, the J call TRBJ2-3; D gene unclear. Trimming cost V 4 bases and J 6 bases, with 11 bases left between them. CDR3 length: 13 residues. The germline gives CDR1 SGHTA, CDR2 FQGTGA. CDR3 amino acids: CASSWDDGDTQYF. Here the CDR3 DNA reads TGTGCCAGCAGCTGGGATGACGGCGATACGCAGTATTTT. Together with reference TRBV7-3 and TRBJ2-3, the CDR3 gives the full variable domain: GAGVSQTPSNKVTEKGKYVELRCDPISGHTALYWYRQSLGQGPEFLIYFQGTGAADDSGLPNDRFFAVRPEGSVSTLKIQRTERGDSAVYLCASSWDDGDTQYFGPGTRLTVL.

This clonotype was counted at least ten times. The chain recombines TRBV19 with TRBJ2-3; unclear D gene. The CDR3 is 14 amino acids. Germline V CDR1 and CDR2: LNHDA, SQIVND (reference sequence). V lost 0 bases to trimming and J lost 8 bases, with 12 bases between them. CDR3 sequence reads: CASSIDSLKGTQYF. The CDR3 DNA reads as TGTGCCAGTAGTATAGATTCCCTTAAGGGTACGCAGTATTTT. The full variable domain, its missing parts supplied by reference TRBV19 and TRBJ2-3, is DGGITQSPKYLFRKEGQNVTLSCEQNLNHDAMYWYRQDPGQGLRLIYYSQIVNDFQKGDIAEGYSVSREKKESFPLTVTSAQKNPTAFYLCASSIDSLKGTQYFGPGTRLTVL.

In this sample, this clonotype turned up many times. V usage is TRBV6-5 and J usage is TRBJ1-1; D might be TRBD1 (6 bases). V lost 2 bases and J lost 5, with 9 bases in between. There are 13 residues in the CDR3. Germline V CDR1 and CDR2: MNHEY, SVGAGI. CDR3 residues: CASSYLTGTEAFF. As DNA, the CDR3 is TGTGCCAGCAGTTACCTGACAGGAACTGAAGCTTTCTTT.

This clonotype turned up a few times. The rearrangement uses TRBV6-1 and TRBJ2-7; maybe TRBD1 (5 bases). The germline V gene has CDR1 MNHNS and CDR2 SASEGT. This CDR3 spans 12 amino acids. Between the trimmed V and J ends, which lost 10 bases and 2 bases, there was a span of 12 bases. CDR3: CATTGSAYEQYF. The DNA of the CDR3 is TGTGCCACCACAGGAAGTGCCTACGAGCAGTACTTC.

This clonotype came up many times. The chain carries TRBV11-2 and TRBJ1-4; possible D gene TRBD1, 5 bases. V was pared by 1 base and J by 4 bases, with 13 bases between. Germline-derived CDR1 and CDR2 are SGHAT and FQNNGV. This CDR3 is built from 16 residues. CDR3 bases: TGTGCCAGCAGCTTAGGGGGCGGTGTAGGTAATGAAAAACTGTTTTTT. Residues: CASSLGGGVGNEKLFF.

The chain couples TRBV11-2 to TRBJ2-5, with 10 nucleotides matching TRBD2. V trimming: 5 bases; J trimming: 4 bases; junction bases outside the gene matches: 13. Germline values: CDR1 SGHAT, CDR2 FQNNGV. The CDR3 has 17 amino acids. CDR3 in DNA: TGTGCCAGCAGCGCCCAGCGGGGGGGCCTATCCCCAGAGACCCAGTACTTC. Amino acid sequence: CASSAQRGGLSPETQYF.